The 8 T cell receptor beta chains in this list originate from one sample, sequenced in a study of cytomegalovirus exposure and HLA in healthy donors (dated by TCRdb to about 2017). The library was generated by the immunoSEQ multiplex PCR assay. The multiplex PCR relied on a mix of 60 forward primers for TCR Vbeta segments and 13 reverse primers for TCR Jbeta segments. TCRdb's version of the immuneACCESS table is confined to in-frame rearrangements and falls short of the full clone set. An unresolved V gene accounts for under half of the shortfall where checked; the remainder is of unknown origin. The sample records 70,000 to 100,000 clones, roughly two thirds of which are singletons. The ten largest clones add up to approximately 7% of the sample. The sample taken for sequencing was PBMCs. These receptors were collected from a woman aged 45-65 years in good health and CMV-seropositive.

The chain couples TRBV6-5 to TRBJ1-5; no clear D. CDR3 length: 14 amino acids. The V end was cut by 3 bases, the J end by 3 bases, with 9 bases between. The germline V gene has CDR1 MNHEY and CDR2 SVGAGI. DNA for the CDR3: TGTGCCAGCAGTTATATTGGCTTCAATCAGCCCCAGCATTTT. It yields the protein CASSYIGFNQPQHF.

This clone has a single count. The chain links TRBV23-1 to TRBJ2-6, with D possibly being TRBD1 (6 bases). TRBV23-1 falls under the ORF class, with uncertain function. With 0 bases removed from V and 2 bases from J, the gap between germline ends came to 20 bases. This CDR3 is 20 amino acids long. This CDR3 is CASSQSFDKTGLTGANVLTF. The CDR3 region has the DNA TGCGCCAGCAGTCAATCTTTTGATAAGACAGGTCTTACTGGGGCCAACGTCCTGACTTTC.

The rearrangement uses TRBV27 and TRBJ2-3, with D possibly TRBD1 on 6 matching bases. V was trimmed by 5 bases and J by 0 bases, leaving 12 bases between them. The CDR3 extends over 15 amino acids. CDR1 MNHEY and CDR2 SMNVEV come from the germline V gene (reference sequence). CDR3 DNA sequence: TGTGCCAGCAGTCGTCAGGGGCGGAGCACAGATACGCAGTATTTT. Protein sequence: CASSRQGRSTDTQYF.

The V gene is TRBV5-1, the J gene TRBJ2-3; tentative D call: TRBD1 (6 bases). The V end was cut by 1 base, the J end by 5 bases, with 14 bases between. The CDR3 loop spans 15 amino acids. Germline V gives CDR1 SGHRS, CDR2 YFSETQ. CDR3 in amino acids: CASSLTTGWRDTQYF. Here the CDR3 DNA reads TGCGCCAGCAGCTTGACCACAGGGTGGCGAGATACGCAGTATTTT.

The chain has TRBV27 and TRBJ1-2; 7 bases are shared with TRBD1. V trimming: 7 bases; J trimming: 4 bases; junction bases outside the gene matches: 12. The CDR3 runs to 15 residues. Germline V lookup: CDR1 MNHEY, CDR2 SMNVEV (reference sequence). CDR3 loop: CASTDDPTGAYGYTF. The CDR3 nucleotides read TGTGCCAGCACCGACGACCCTACAGGGGCCTATGGCTACACCTTC.

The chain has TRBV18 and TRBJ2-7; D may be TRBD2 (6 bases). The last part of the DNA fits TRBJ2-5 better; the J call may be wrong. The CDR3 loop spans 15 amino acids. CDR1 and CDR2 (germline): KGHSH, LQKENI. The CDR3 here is CASSPPAGRQETQYF. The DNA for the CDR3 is TGTGCCAGCTCACCACCGGCGGGGCGACAAGAGACCCAGTACTTC.

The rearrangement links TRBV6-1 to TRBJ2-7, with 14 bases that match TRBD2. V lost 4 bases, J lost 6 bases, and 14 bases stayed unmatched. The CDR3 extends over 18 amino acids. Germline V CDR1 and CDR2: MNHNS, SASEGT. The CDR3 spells CASSAGSTSGGAEGEQYF. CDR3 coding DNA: TGTGCCAGCAGTGCCGGTTCGACTAGCGGGGGGGCCGAGGGCGAGCAGTACTTC.

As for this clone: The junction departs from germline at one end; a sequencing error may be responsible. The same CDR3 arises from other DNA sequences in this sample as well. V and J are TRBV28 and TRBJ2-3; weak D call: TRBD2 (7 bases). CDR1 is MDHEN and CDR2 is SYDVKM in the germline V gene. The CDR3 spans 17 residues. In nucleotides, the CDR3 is TGCGCCAGCAGTCTCCTAGGACTAGGGGGATCGGCAGATACGCAGTATTTT. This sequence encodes CASSLLGLGGSADTQYF.